This T cell receptor beta chain was identified in a study of early T cells in non-severe SARS-CoV-2 infection. cDNA molecules, individually, were tagged with unique molecular identifiers. TCRdb ran MiXCR on the 5' RACE reads and lists one entry per CDR3 protein. The sample contains over 30,000 distinct CDR3 sequences, less than 8.5% of which appear only once. This sample comprised whole blood, obtained at baseline. The sequence came from an adult who was a healthcare worker with PCR-confirmed SARS-CoV-2 infection or an uninfected control (not recorded which).

In DNA form, the CDR3 reads TGCAGTGCTACGGGACTAGCGGGAGAGGGGGGACAAGAGACCCAGTACTTC. Translated, it gives CSATGLAGEGGQETQYF. V gene TRBV20-1 combines with J gene TRBJ2-5, with 14 bases matching TRBD2. V lost 4 bases and J lost 2; bases outside the gene matches: 9. Germline V gene data show CDR1 as DFQATT and CDR2 as SNEGSKA (reference sequence). This CDR3 has 17 residues.